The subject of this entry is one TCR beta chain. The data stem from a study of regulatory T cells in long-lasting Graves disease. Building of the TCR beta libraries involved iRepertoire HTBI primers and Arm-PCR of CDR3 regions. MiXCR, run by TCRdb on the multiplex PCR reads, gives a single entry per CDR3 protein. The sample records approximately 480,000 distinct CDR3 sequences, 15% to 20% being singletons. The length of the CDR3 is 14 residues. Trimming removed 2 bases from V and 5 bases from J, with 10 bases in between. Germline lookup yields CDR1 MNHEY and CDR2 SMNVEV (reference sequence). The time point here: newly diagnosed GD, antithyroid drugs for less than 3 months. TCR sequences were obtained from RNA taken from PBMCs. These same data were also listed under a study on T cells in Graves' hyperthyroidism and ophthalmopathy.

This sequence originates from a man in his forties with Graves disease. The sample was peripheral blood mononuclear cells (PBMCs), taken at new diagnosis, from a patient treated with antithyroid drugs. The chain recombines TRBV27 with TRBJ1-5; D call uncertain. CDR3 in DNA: TGTGCCAGCAGTTTAATGGGGTCCCATCAGCCCCAGCATTTT. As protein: CASSLMGSHQPQHF.